These T cell receptor beta chains were read from a single sample in a study of blood T cell repertoires in COVID-19. TCRdb's copy holds only in-frame clones and misses some; the assay was immunoSEQ multiplex PCR. The sample lists about 140,000 clones, roughly 81% occurring once. Material: peripheral blood. These TCRs come from a woman between 50 and 59 years old with active or convalescent COVID-19. Each CDR3 is given with its conserved first and last residue. The D gene is left open where the match is weak. Rows may omit the clone size; those that give it use once, few, many or a size class.

clone_size | d_call | j_call | v_call | cdr3_nt | cdr3_aa
NA | NA | TRBJ2-7 | TRBV9 | TGTGCCAGCAGCGTAGGGTACGGGGTGTACGAGCAGTACTTC | CASSVGYGVYEQYF
NA | NA | TRBJ1-4 | TRBV5-6 | TGTGCCAGCAGCTTTCCCGGGTCGGCCCAAAAACTGTTTTTT | CASSFPGSAQKLFF
NA | NA | TRBJ2-5 | TRBV7-2 | TGTGCCAGCAGCGTCGGGGGTACACAAGAGACCCAGTACTTC | CASSVGGTQETQYF
NA | TRBD2 | TRBJ2-3 | TRBV2 | TGTGCCAGCAGTGTTGGACTAGCGGGTATCACAGATACGCAGTATTTT | CASSVGLAGITDTQYF
NA | NA | TRBJ1-1 | TRBV9 | TGTGCCAGCAGCGGGGGCAGGGTGGACACTGAAGCTTTCTTT | CASSGGRVDTEAFF
NA | TRBD2 | TRBJ2-3 | TRBV7-9 | TGTGCCAGCAGCGCGGGACTAGCGGGGGCGCGCACAGATACGCAGTATTTT | CASSAGLAGARTDTQYF
NA | TRBD1 | TRBJ2-7 | TRBV19 | TGTGCCAGTAGTACGACGGGACAGGGGGCTCGCGAGCAGTACTTC | CASSTTGQGAREQYF
NA | TRBD1 | TRBJ1-3 | TRBV18 | TGTGCCAGCTCTCCGGGACAGGGCTCTGGAAACACCATATATTTT | CASSPGQGSGNTIYF
NA | NA | TRBJ1-2 | TRBV7-9 | TGTGCCAGCAGCCGGGGGGGGACCCCGAACTATGGCTACACCTTC | CASSRGGTPNYGYTF
NA | TRBD1 | TRBJ1-2 | TRBV18 | TGTGCCAGCTCACCACCCTTGGACAGGGGGAATGGCTACACCTTC | CASSPPLDRGNGYTF
NA | NA | TRBJ1-6 | TRBV30 | TGTGCCTGGATGACAGCCTTACTCAACCGGGTGGATTCACCCCTCCACTTT | CAWMTALLNRVDSPLHF
NA | TRBD1 | TRBJ2-3 | TRBV6-5 | TGTGCCAGCCCCTTTCCGGGACAGACCGTGGATACGCAGTATTTT | CASPFPGQTVDTQYF
NA | NA | TRBJ1-1 | TRBV29-1 | TGCAGCGTTGAAGATAGACCACCGAGACAGTTGCCGCGTATTCAAGCTTTCTTT | CSVEDRPPRQLPRIQAFF
once | TRBD2 | TRBJ2-1 | TRBV3-1/TRBV3-2 | TGTGCCAGCAGCCGAACGGGACTAGCGGGAGGGCGGGAGCAGTTCTTC | CASSRTGLAGGREQFF
NA | TRBD1 | TRBJ1-5 | TRBV7-9 | TGTGCCAGCAGCGCTGACAGGGTAGGACAGCCCCAGCATTTT | CASSADRVGQPQHF
NA | TRBD1 | TRBJ1-2 | TRBV6-2/TRBV6-3 | TGTGCCAGCAGTGGATCCGGGACAGGGGAACACAGGGGTGGCTACACCTTC | CASSGSGTGEHRGGYTF
few | NA | TRBJ2-1 | TRBV7-6 | TGTGCCAGCAGCTTAGAACTAGGTTCTGAGCAGTTCTTC | CASSLELGSEQFF
NA | TRBD1 | TRBJ1-2 | TRBV3-1/TRBV3-2 | TGTGCCAGCAGCCCTTTACCGACAGGGGGTGTGTATGGCTACACCTTC | CASSPLPTGGVYGYTF
few | NA | TRBJ1-5 | TRBV19 | TGTGCCAGTAGTATAGAGGGAGGAGGCCAGCCCCAGCATTTT | CASSIEGGGQPQHF
NA | TRBD1 | TRBJ1-5 | TRBV7-2 | TGTGCCAGCAGCCCAGAGACAGGGGTTACCAATCAGCCCCAGCATTTT | CASSPETGVTNQPQHF
NA | NA | TRBJ2-3 | TRBV11-2 | TGTGCCAGCAGCTTAGACCCACAGGGAACGCAGTATTTT | CASSLDPQGTQYF
NA | TRBD2 | TRBJ2-1 | TRBV5-4 | TGTGCCAGCAGCTTTGGTGGGGGAGGGAAATACAATGAGCAGTTCTTC | CASSFGGGGKYNEQFF